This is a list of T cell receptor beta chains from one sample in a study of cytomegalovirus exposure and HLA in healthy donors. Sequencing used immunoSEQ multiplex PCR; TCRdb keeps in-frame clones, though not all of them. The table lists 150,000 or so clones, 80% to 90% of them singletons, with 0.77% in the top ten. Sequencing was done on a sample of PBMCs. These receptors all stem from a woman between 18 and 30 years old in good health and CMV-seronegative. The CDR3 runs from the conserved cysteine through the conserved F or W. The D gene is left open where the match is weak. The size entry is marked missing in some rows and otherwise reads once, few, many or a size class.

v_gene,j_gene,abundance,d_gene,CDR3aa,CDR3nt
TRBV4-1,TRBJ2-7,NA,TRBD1,CASSPADRVGSYEQYF,TGCGCCAGCAGCCCAGCTGACAGGGTTGGGTCCTACGAGCAGTACTTC
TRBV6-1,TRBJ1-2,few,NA,CASSEAQGRIFGYTF,TGTGCCAGCAGTGAGGCACAAGGGAGGATCTTTGGCTACACCTTC
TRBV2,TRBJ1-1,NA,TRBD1,CASSAQGANTEAFF,TGTGCCAGCAGTGCACAGGGGGCGAACACTGAAGCTTTCTTT
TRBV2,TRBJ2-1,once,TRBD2,CASSDLAGADEQFF,TGTGCCAGCAGTGACCTAGCGGGAGCGGATGAGCAGTTCTTC
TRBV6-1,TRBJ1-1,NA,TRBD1,CASSRQGGTEAFF,TGTGCCAGCAGTCGACAGGGGGGCACTGAAGCTTTCTTT
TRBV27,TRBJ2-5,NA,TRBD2,CASSLLAGGETQYF,TGTGCCAGCAGTTTGCTAGCGGGAGGAGAGACCCAGTACTTC
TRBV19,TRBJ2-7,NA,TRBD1,CASSGQGYEQYF,TGTGCCAGTAGTGGACAGGGCTACGAGCAGTACTTC
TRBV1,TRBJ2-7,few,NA,CTSSQAGVSGSNYEQYF,TGCACCAGCAGCCAAGCCGGGGTGAGCGGGAGCAACTACGAGCAGTACTTC
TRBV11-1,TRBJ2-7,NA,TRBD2,CASSPGTTLAEQYF,TGTGCCAGCAGCCCCGGGACTACCCTGGCGGAGCAGTACTTC
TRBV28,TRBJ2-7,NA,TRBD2,CASSLYVGLADTYEQYF,TGTGCCAGCAGTTTGTACGTCGGACTAGCGGATACTTACGAGCAGTACTTC
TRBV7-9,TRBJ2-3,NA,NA,CASSLLGTQTDTQYF,TGTGCCAGCAGCTTATTGGGGACACAGACAGATACGCAGTATTTT
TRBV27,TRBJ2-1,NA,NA,CASSFSPDNEQFF,TGTGCCAGCAGTTTCTCGCCGGACAATGAGCAGTTCTTC
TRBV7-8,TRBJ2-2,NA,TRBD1,CASSLGDRATGELFF,TGTGCCAGCAGCTTAGGGGACAGGGCGACCGGGGAGCTGTTTTTT
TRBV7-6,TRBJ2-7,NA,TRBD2,CASSLVGTSGAYEQYF,TGTGCCAGCAGCTTAGTGGGGACTAGCGGTGCGTACGAGCAGTACTTC
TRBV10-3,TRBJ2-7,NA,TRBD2,CAITFGQGGSYEQYF,TGTGCCATCACCTTTGGGCAGGGAGGGTCCTACGAGCAGTACTTC
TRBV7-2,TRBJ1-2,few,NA,CASSLGHPNGYTF,TGTGCCAGCAGCTTAGGACACCCCAATGGCTACACCTTC
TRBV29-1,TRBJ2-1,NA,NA,CSVEPIQAEQFF,TGCAGCGTTGAGCCGATCCAGGCTGAGCAGTTCTTC
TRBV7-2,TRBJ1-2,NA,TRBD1,CASSLGQGILGYGYTF,TGTGCCAGCAGCTTGGGACAGGGAATTCTAGGGTATGGCTACACCTTC
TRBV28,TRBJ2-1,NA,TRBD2,CASSRREGLSFF,TGTGCCAGCTCCAGGCGGGAGGGCCTATCGTTCTTC
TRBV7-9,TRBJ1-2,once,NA,CASSFGGLGYGYTF,TGTGCCAGCAGCTTCGGGGGGCTAGGGTATGGCTACACCTTC
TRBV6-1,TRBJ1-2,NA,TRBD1,CASSAGTGFIVDYGYTF,TGTGCCAGCAGTGCCGGGACAGGGTTTATTGTAGACTATGGCTACACCTTC
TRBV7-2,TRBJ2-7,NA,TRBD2,CASSLAGTSGNYEQYF,TGTGCCAGCAGCTTAGCGGGGACTAGCGGGAACTACGAGCAGTACTTC
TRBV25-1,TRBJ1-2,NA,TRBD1,CASSPPGQGASYGYTF,TGTGCCAGCAGTCCACCGGGACAGGGGGCATCATATGGCTACACCTTC
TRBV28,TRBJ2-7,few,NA,CASKDSLNYEQYF,TGTGCCAGCAAAGACAGTTTAAACTACGAGCAGTACTTC
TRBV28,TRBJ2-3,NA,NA,CASSFQSLGQYTQYF,TGTGCCAGCAGTTTTCAAAGTCTTGGACAGTACACGCAGTATTTT
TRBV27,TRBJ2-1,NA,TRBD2,CASSFPMTSGSYTYNEQFF,TGTGCCAGCAGTTTTCCCATGACTAGCGGGAGTTATACCTACAATGAGCAGTTCTTC
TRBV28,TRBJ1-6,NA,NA,CASSWGPDSPLHF,TGTGCCAGCAGTTGGGGGCCCGATTCACCCCTCCACTTT
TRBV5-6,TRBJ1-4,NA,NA,CASSLQGGVNEKLFF,TGTGCCAGCAGCTTACAAGGCGGGGTTAATGAAAAACTGTTTTTT
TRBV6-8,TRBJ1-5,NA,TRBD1,CASRTGGGLRSGDQPQHF,TGTGCCAGCAGGACAGGGGGCGGGTTACGTAGTGGGGATCAGCCCCAGCATTTT
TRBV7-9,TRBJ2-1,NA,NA,CSSSLDGRSEQFF,TGTTCCAGCAGCTTAGACGGGAGAAGCGAGCAGTTCTTC
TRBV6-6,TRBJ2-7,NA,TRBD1,CASRVRDSTYEQYF,TGTGCCAGCAGGGTACGGGACAGCACCTACGAGCAGTACTTC
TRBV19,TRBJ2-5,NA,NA,CATSRQIQETQYF,TGTGCGACCTCCCGACAGATCCAAGAGACCCAGTACTTC
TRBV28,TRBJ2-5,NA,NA,CAISGSWGETQYF,TGTGCCATTTCGGGATCTTGGGGAGAGACCCAGTACTTC